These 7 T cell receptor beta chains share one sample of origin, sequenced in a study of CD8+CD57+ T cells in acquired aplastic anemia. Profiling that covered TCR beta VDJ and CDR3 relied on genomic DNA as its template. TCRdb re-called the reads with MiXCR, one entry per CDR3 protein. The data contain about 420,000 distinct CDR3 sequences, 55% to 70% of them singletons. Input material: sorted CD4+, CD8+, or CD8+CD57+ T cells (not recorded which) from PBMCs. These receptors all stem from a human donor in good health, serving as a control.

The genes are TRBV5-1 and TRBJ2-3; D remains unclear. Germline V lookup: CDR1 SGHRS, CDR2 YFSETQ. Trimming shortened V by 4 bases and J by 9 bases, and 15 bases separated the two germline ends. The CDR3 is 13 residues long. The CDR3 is CASSLTLKDTQYF. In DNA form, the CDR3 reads TGCGCCAGCAGCCTGACATTGAAAGACACGCAGTATTTT.

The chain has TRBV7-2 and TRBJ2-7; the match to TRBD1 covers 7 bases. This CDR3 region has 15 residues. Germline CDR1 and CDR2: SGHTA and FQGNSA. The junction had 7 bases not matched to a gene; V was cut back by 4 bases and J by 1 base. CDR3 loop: CASSSTGQASYEQYF. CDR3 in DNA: TGTGCCAGCAGCTCCACAGGACAGGCTTCCTACGAGCAGTACTTC.

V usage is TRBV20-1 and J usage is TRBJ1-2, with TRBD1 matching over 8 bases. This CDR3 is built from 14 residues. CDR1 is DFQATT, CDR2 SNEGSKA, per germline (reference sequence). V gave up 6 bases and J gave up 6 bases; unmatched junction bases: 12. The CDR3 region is CSATGTGYDHGYTF. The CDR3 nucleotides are TGCAGTGCCACCGGGACAGGCTACGACCATGGCTACACCTTC.

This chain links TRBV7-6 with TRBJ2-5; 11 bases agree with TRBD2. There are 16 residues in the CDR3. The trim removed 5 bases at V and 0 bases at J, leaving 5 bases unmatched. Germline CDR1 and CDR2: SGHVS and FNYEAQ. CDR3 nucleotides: TGTGCCAGCAGCGAAGGACTAGCGGGTCACCAAGAGACCCAGTACTTC. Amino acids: CASSEGLAGHQETQYF.

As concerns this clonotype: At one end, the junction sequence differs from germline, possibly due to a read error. The CDR3 nucleotides read TGTACCAGCAGCCGAAGCGGGGGGGGGCCCGACGAGCAGTACTTC. Protein product: CTSSRSGGGPDEQYF. V is TRBV7-9 and J is TRBJ2-7, with 10 bases identical to TRBD2. CDR3 length: 15 residues. Germline V lookup: CDR1 SEHNR, CDR2 FQNEAQ (reference sequence). The variable domain in full, with the rest retrieved from reference TRBV7-9 and TRBJ2-7, is DTGVSQNPRHKITKRGQNVTFRCDPISEHNRLYWYRQTLGQGPEFLTYFQNEAQLEKSRLLSDRFSAERPKGSFSTLEIQRTEQGDSAMYLCTSSRSGGGPDEQYFGPGTRLTVT.

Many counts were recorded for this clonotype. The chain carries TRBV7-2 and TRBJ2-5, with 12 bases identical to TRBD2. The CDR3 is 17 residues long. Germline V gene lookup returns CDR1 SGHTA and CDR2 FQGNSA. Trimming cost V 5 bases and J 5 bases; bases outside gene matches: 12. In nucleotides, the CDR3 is TGTGCCAGCAGCCTAGGCCCAGGACTAGCGGGGATTGAGACCCAGTACTTC. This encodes CASSLGPGLAGIETQYF.

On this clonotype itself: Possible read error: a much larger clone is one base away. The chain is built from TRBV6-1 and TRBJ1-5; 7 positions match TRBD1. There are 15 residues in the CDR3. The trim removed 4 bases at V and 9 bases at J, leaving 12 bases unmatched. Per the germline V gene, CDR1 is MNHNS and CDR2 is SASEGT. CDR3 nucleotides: TGTGCCAGCAGTGCCACAGGGGAAGGACGCCGGCCCCAGCATTTT. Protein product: CASSATGEGRRPQHF.